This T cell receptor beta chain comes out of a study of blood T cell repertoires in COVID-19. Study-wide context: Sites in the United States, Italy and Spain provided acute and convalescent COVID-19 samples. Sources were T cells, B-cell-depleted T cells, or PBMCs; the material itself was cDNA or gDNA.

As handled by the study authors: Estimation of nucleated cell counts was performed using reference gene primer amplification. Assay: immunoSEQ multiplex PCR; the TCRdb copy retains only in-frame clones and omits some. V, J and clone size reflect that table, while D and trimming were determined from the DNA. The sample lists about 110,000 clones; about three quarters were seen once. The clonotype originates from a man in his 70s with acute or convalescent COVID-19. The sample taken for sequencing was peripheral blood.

The CDR3 sequence is CASSRPTGEAFF. The CDR3 DNA is TGTGCCAGCAGTCGACCGACAGGGGAAGCTTTCTTT. This chain connects TRBV28 to TRBJ1-1, with 7 positions matching TRBD1. Germline-derived CDR1 and CDR2 are MDHEN and SYDVKM. The length of the CDR3 is 12 residues. V gave up 5 bases and J gave up 8 bases; unmatched junction bases: 5.